The 15 T cell receptor beta chains presented below share a single source sample, sequenced in a study of cytomegalovirus exposure and HLA in healthy donors. Profiling relied on immunoSEQ multiplex PCR, and the TCRdb table lists in-frame clones only, not all of them. This sample yields fewer than 150,000 clones, of which around 90% are seen a single time; around 8% belongs to the top ten. The specimen was PBMCs. The source of these receptors is a woman aged 18-29 years in good health and CMV-seropositive.

This chain links TRBV7-9 with TRBJ2-5, with 11 nucleotides matching TRBD2. V shed 4 bases, J shed 4 bases, and the junction held 2 bases outside the gene matches. Germline-derived CDR1 and CDR2 are SEHNR and FQNEAQ (reference sequence). CDR3 length: 14 residues. The CDR3 loop reads CASSSTSGGETQYF. The CDR3, as DNA: TGTGCCAGCAGCTCAACTAGCGGGGGAGAGACCCAGTACTTC.

This chain uses TRBV25-1 with TRBJ1-2; 12 bases map to TRBD1. Germline V CDR1 and CDR2: MGHDK, SYGVNS. The CDR3 consists of 16 residues. Losses at the gene ends were 1 base for V and 4 bases for J; bases not matched to a gene: 4. CDR3 sequence: CASSESGTGGPYGYTF. CDR3 in DNA: TGTGCCAGCAGTGAATCGGGGACAGGGGGCCCCTATGGCTACACCTTC.

The rearrangement uses TRBV5-6 and TRBJ2-5; D might be TRBD1 (6 bases). The V gene's germline CDR1 is SGHDT and CDR2 YYEEEE. V shed 4 bases and J shed 4 bases, with 17 bases lying between them. The CDR3 sequence is 15 residues long. The CDR3 region has the DNA TGTGCCAGCAGCCTAGGACGAGTAGGGGGAGAGACCCAGTACTTC. Amino acid sequence: CASSLGRVGGETQYF.

The chain joins TRBV4-1 to TRBJ2-1; 8 bases are a match to TRBD2. CDR1 is MGHRA and CDR2 is YSYEKL in the germline V gene. This CDR3 comprises 19 residues. V was pared by 1 base and J by 7 bases, with 18 bases of the junction left unmatched. The CDR3 region is CASSQAHRAGVGSRNEQFF. The CDR3 DNA sequence: TGCGCCAGCAGCCAAGCTCATAGAGCGGGGGTAGGGAGTAGGAATGAGCAGTTCTTC.

The chain recombines TRBV5-4 with TRBJ2-5; no firm D call. Germline V gives CDR1 SGHNT, CDR2 YYREEE (reference sequence). Deletions cut 9 bases from V and 5 bases from J, with 14 bases between. The CDR3 is 12 residues long. In DNA form, the CDR3 reads TGTGCCACGTCGCGAGGAGCTGAGACCCAGTACTTC. This translates into CATSRGAETQYF.

The rearrangement joins TRBV5-1 to TRBJ1-2; D is possibly TRBD1 (5 bases). V was shortened by 0 bases and J by 4 bases, with 10 bases between the two germline ends. This CDR3 region has 14 residues. CDR1 SGHRS and CDR2 YFSETQ come from the germline V gene. The DNA for the CDR3 is TGCGCCAGCAGCTTGGGGTCGGGGGTCTATGGCTACACCTTC. As protein: CASSLGSGVYGYTF.

J is TRBJ1-5 and V is TRBV4-2; D unresolved. The CDR3 has 15 residues. Germline V gene lookup returns CDR1 LGHNA and CDR2 YNFKEQ. Trimming removed 0 bases at V and 1 base at J, with 7 bases between. CDR3 bases: TGTGCCAGCAGCCAAGAATTACAGAGCAATCAGCCCCAGCATTTT. This gives the protein CASSQELQSNQPQHF.

The chain links TRBV30 to TRBJ1-1, with no clear D. V lost 3 bases, J lost 4 bases, and 15 bases lay in between. There are 14 residues in the CDR3. CDR1 and CDR2 from the germline V gene are GTSNPN and SVGIG (reference sequence). The CDR3 sequence: CAWRGAGGGTEAFF. The CDR3 nucleotides read TGTGCCTGGAGAGGAGCGGGTGGCGGCACTGAAGCTTTCTTT.

This clone was observed once. This chain uses TRBV6-1 with TRBJ1-1; 7 positions agree with TRBD1. CDR3 length: 15 amino acids. In germline, CDR1 is MNHNS, CDR2 SASEGT. V gave up 5 bases and J gave up 0 bases; unmatched junction bases: 6. The CDR3 spells CASSRDRIMNTEAFF. CDR3 nucleotide sequence: TGTGCCAGCAGTAGGGACAGAATCATGAACACTGAAGCTTTCTTT.

CDR3 residues: CASKPTGSLYGYTF. The CDR3 nucleotides read TGTGCCAGCAAACCCACAGGTTCCCTCTATGGCTACACCTTC. The V and J genes are TRBV6-5 and TRBJ1-2; D might be TRBD1 (5 bases). Per the germline V gene, CDR1 is MNHEY and CDR2 is SVGAGI. The CDR3 totals 14 residues. Deletions cut 7 bases from V and 4 bases from J, with 16 bases between.

The V gene is TRBV7-2, the J gene TRBJ1-6; D remains unclear. The V end lost 1 base, the J end lost 0 bases, and 7 bases lay between the germline ends. This CDR3 is built from 16 residues. Germline V gives CDR1 SGHTA, CDR2 FQGNSA. The CDR3 coding sequence is TGTGCCAGCAGCTTAGATACGAGCTCCTATAATTCACCCCTCCACTTT. This gives the protein CASSLDTSSYNSPLHF.

The chain links TRBV6-5 to TRBJ1-6; TRBD1 is a possible D gene (5 bases). Trimming shortened V by 5 bases and J by 10 bases, and 9 bases separated the two germline ends. This CDR3 contains 12 residues. Germline V lookup: CDR1 MNHEY, CDR2 SVGAGI. The CDR3 nucleotides read TGTGCCAGCAGTAAGGGGTACTCACCCCTCCACTTT. This encodes CASSKGYSPLHF.

The V call is TRBV28, the J call TRBJ1-5, with D unclear. The germline gives CDR1 MDHEN, CDR2 SYDVKM. There are 15 residues in the CDR3. The V and J ends lost 2 bases and 0 bases respectively, with 8 bases between them. The CDR3 is CASSLPSNSNQPQHF. CDR3 DNA sequence: TGTGCCAGCAGTTTACCCAGTAATAGCAATCAGCCCCAGCATTTT.

The chain combines TRBV5-1 with TRBJ2-7, with TRBD1 matching over 7 bases. The J segment lost 1 base and the V segment lost 2 bases, leaving 15 bases of the junction unmatched. CDR3 size: 18 residues. Per the germline V gene, CDR1 is SGHRS and CDR2 is YFSETQ. The CDR3 sequence: CASSFVPTRQGGSYEQYF. The CDR3 DNA follows: TGCGCCAGCAGCTTCGTCCCGACCCGACAGGGTGGATCCTACGAGCAGTACTTC. Full variable domain (missing parts from reference TRBV5-1 and TRBJ2-7): KAGVTQTPRYLIKTRGQQVTLSCSPISGHRSVSWYQQTPGQGLQFLFEYFSETQRNKGNFPGRFSGRQFSNSRSEMNVSTLELGDSALYLCASSFVPTRQGGSYEQYFGPGTRLTVT.

The rearrangement links TRBV29-1 to TRBJ2-3; TRBD1 matches at 8 bases. There are 13 residues in the CDR3. Trimming removed 7 bases from V and 5 bases from J; junction bases left unmatched: 8. Germline values: CDR1 SQVTM, CDR2 ANQGSEA. The CDR3 DNA reads TGCAGCGCCCGGACAGGGAGATTAGATACGCAGTATTTT. It is translated as CSARTGRLDTQYF.